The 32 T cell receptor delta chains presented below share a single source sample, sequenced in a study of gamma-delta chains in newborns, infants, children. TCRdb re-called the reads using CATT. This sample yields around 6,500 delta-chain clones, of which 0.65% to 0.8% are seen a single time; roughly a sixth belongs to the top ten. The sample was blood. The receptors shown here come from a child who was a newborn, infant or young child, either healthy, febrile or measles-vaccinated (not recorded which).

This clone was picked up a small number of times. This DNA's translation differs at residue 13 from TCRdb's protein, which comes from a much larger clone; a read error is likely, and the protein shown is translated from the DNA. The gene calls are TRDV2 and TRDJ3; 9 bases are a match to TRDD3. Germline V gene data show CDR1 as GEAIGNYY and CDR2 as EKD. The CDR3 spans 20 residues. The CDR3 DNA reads TGTGCCTGTGACACCGTACTGGGGGACCGAAGCTCCTTGGACACCCGACAGATGTTTTTC. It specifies CACDTVLGDRSSLDTRQMFF.

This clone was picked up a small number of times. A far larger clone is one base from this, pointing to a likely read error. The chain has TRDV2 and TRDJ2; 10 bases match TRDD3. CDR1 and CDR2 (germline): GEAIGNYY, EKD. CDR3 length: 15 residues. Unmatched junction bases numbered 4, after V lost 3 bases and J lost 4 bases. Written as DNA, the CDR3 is TGTGCCTGTGACGTACTGGGGGATTCGACAGCACAACTCTTCTTT. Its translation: CACDVLGDSTAQLFF.

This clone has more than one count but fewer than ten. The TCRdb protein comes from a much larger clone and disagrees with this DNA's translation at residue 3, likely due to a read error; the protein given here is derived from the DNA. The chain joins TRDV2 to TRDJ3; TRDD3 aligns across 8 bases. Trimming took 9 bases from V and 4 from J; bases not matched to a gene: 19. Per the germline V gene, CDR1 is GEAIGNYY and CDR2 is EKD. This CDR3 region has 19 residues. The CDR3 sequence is CARGIGTGGRTWDTRQMFF. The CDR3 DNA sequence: TGTGCCCGGGGTATTGGAACTGGGGGCCGGACTTGGGACACCCGACAGATGTTTTTC.

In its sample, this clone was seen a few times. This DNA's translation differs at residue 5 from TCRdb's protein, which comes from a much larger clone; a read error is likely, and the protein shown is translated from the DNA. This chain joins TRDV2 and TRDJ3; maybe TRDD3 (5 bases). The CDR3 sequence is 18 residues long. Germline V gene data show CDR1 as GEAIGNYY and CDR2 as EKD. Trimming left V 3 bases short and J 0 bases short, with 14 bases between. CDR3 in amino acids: CACDAAGTSSWDTRQMFF. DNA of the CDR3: TGTGCCTGTGACGCCGCGGGGACCAGCTCCTGGGACACCCGACAGATGTTTTTC.

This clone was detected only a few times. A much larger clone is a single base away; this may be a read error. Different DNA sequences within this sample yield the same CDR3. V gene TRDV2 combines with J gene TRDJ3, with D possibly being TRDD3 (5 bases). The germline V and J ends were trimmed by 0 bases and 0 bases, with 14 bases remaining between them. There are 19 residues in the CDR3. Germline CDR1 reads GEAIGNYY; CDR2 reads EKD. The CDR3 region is CACDTWGIRSSWDTRQMFF. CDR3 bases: TGTGCCTGTGACACCTGGGGAATCAGGAGCTCCTGGGACACCCGACAGATGTTTTTC.

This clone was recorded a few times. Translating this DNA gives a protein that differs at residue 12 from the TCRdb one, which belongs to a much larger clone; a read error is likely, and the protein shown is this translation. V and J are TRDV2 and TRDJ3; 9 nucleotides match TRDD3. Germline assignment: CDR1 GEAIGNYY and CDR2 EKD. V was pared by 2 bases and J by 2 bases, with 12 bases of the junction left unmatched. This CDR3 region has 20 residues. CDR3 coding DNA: TGTGCCTGTGACAGGGTGTCTGGGGGATCCAGCCCCTGGGACACCCGACAGATGTTTTTC. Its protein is CACDRVSGGSSPWDTRQMFF.

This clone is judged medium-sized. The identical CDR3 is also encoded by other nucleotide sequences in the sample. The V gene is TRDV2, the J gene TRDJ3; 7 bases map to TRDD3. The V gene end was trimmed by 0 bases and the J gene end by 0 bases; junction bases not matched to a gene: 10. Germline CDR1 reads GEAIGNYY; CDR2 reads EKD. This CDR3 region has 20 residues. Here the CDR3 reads CACDTVGMGDRSWDTRQMFF. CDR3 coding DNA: TGTGCCTGTGACACCGTAGGAATGGGGGACCGCTCCTGGGACACCCGACAGATGTTTTTC.

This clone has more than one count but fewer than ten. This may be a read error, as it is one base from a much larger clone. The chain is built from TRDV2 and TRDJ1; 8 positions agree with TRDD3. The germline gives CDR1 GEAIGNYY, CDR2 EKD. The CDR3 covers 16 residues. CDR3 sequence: CACNTVLGVQGDKLIF. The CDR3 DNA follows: TGTGCCTGTAACACCGTACTGGGGGTTCAGGGCGATAAACTCATCTTT.

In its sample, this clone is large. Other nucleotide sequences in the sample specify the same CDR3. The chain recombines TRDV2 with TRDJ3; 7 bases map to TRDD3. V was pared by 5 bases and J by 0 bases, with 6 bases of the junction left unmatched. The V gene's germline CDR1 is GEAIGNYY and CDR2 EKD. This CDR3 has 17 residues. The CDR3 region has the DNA TGTGCCTGTGTTTGGGGGACCTCCTCCTGGGACACCCGACAGATGTTTTTC. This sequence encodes CACVWGTSSWDTRQMFF.

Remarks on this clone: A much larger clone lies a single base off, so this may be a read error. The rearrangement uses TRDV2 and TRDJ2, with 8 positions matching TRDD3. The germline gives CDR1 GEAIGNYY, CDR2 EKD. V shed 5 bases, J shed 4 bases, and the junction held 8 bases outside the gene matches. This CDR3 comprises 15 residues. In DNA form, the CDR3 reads TGTGCCTGTGTCGTACTGGGGGCCTCGACAGCACAACTCTTCTTT. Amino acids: CACVVLGASTAQLFF.

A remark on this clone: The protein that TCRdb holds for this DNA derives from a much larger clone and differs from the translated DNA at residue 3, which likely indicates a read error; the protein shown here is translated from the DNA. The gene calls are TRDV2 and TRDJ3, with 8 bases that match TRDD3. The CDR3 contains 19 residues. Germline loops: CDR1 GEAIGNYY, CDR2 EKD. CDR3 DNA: TGTGCCCGTGACACCGTGGGGATACCGAGCTCCTGGGACACCCGACAGATGTTTTTC. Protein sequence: CARDTVGIPSSWDTRQMFF.

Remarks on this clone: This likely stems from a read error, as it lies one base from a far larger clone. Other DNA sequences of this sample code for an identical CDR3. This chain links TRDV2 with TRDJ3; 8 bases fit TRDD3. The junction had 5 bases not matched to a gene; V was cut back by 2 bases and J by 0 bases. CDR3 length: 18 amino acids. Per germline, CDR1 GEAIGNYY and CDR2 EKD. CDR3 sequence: CACDNTGGVSWDTRQMFF. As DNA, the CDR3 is TGTGCCTGTGACAATACTGGGGGGGTCTCCTGGGACACCCGACAGATGTTTTTC.

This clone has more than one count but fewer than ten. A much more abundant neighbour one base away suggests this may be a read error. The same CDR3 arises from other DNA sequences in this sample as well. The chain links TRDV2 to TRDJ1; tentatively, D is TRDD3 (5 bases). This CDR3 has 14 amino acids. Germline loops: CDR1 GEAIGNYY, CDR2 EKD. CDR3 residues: CACDRGLYTDKLIF. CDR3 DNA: TGTGCATGTGACCGGGGGCTGTACACCGATAAACTCATCTTT.

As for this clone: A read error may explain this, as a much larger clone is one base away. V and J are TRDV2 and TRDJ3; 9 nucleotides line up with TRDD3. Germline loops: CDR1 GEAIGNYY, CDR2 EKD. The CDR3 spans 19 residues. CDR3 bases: TGTGCCTGTGGCACCGGTAACTGGGGGAGCTCCTGGGACACCCGACAGATGTTTTTC. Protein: CACGTGNWGSSWDTRQMFF.

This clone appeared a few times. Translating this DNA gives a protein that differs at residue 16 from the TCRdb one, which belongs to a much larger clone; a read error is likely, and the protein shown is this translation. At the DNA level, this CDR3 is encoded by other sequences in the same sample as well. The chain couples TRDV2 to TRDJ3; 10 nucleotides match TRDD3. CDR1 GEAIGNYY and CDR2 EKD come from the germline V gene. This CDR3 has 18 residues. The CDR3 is CACDTGGYGSWDTRQTFF. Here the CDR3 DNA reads TGTGCCTGTGACACCGGGGGATACGGCTCCTGGGACACCCGACAGACGTTTTTC.

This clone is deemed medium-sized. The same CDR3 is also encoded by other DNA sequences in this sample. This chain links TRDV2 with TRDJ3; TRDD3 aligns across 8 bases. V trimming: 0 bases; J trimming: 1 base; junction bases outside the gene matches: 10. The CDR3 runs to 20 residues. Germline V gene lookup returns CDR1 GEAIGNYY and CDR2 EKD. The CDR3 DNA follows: TGTGCCTGTGACACCGTTTCTGGGATACGGTCTTCCTGGGACACCCGACAGATGTTTTTC. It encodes CACDTVSGIRSSWDTRQMFF.

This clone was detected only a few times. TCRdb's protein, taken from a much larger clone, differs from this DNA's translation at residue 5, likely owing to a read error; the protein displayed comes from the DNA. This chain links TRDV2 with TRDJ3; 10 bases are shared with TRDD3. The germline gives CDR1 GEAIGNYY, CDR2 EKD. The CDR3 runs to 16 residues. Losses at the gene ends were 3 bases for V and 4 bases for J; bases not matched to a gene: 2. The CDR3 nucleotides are TGTGCCTGTGACGTACTGGGGGATTGGGACACCCGACAGATGTTTTTC. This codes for CACDVLGDWDTRQMFF.

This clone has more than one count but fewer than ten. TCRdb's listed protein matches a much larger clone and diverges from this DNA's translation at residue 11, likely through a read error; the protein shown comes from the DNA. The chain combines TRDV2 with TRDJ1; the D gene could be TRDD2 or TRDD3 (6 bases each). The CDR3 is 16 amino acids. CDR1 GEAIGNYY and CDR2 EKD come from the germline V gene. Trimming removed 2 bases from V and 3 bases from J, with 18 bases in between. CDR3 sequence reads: CACDIRWGSYADKLIF. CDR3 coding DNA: TGTGCCTGTGACATAAGGTGGGGATCCTACGCCGATAAACTCATCTTT.

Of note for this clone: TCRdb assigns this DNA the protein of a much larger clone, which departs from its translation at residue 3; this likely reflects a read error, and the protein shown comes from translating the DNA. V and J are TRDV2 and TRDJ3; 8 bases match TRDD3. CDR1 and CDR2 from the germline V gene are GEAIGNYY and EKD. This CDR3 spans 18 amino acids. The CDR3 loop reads CARDGPWGNSWDTRQMFF. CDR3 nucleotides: TGTGCCCGTGACGGGCCCTGGGGGAACTCCTGGGACACCCGACAGATGTTTTTC.

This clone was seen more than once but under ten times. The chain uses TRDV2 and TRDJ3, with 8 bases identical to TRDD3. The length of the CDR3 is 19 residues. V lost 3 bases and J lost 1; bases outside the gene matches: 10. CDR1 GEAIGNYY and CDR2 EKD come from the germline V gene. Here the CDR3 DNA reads TGTGCCTGTGACTCTATCCTACTGGGGGTTTCCTGGGACACCCGACAGATGTTTTTC. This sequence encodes CACDSILLGVSWDTRQMFF.

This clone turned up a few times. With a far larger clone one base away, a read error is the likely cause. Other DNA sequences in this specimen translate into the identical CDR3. The CDR3 DNA reads as TGTGCCTGTGACACCGTACTGGGGGATTCCTGGGACACCCGGCAGATGTTTTTC. Residues: CACDTVLGDSWDTRQMFF. V gene TRDV2 combines with J gene TRDJ3; 10 nucleotides align to TRDD3. This CDR3 has 18 amino acids. Germline V gives CDR1 GEAIGNYY, CDR2 EKD.

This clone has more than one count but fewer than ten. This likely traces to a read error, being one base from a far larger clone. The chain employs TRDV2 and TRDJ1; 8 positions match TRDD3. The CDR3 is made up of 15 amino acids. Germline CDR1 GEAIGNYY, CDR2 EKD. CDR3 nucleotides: TGTGCCTGTGGCACCGTTGGGGGATACACCGATAAACTCATCTTT. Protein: CACGTVGGYTDKLIF.

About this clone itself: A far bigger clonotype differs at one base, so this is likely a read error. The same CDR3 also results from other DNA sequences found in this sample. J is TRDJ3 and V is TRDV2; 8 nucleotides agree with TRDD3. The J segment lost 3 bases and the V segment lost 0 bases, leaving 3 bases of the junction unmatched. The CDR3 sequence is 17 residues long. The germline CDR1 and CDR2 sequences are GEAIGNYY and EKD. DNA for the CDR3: TGTGCCTGTGACACCACAGGGGGATACTGGGACACCCGACAGATGTTTTTC. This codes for CACDTTGGYWDTRQMFF.

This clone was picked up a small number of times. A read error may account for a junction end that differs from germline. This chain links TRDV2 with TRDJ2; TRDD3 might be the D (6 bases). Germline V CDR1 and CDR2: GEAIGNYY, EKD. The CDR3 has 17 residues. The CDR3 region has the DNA TGTGCCTGTGACACATTGGGGGCTCCAACTTTGACCGCACAACTCTTCTTT. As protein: CACDTLGAPTLTAQLFF.

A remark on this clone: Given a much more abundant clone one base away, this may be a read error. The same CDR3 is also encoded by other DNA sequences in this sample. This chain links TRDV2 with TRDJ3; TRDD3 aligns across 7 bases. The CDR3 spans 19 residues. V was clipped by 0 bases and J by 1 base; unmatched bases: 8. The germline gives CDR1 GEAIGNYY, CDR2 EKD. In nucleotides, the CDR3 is TGTGCCTGTGACACCGCCTGGGGGCTGAGATCCTGGGACACCCGACAGATGTTTTTC. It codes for CACDTAWGLRSWDTRQMFF.

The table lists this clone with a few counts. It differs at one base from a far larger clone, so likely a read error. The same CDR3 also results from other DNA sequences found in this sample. CDR3 DNA: TGTGCCTGTGACACGGTACTGGGGGATACGACCTGGGACACCCGACAGATGTTCTTC. This encodes CACDTVLGDTTWDTRQMFF. The rearrangement joins TRDV2 to TRDJ3, with 13 positions matching TRDD3. This CDR3 has 19 residues. CDR1 and CDR2 (germline): GEAIGNYY, EKD.

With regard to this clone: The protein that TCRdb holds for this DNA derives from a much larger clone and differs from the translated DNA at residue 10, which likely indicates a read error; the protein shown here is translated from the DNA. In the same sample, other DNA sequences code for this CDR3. CDR3 amino acids: CACDTGGYRTWDTRQMFF. The CDR3 DNA reads as TGTGCCTGTGACACCGGGGGATACCGGACCTGGGACACCCGACAGATGTTTTTC. The chain combines TRDV2 with TRDJ3, with TRDD3 identical over 9 bases. Germline V lookup: CDR1 GEAIGNYY, CDR2 EKD. Losses at the gene ends were 0 bases for V and 2 bases for J; bases not matched to a gene: 4. This CDR3 is built from 18 residues.

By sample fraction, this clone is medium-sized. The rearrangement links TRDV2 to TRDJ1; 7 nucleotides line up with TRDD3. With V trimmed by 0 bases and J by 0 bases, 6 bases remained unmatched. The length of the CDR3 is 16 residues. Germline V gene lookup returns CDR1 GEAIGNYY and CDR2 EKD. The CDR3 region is CACDTVGGSYTDKLIF. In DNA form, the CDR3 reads TGTGCCTGTGACACCGTCGGGGGATCTTACACCGATAAACTCATCTTT.

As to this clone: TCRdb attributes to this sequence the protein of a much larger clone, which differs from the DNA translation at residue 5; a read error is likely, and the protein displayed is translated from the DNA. The CDR3 DNA sequence: TGTGCCTGTGACATCGTACTGGGGGATACCCTGAGCTCCTGGGACACCCGACAGATGTTTTTC. This gives the protein CACDIVLGDTLSSWDTRQMFF. The chain joins TRDV2 to TRDJ3; TRDD3 agrees at 12 bases. The V and J ends lost 2 bases and 0 bases, in that order; junction bases with no gene match: 10. The V gene's germline CDR1 is GEAIGNYY and CDR2 EKD. The CDR3 contains 21 residues.

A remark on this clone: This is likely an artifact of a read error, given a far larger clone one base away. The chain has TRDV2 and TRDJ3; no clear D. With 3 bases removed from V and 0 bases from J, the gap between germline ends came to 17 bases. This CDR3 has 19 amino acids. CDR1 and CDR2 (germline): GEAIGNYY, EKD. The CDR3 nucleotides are TGTGCCTGTGACGCCGTCCGGGTTGTGAGCTCCTGGGACACCCGACAGATGTTTTTC. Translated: CACDAVRVVSSWDTRQMFF.

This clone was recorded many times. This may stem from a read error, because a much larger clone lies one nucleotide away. The CDR3 DNA reads TGTGCCTGTGACACCGTACTGGGGGATTCCTGGGACACCCGACAGGTGTTTTTC. Its translation: CACDTVLGDSWDTRQVFF. The J gene is TRDJ3, the V gene TRDV2; 10 bases are a match to TRDD3. This CDR3 spans 18 amino acids. The germline V gene encodes CDR1 GEAIGNYY and CDR2 EKD.

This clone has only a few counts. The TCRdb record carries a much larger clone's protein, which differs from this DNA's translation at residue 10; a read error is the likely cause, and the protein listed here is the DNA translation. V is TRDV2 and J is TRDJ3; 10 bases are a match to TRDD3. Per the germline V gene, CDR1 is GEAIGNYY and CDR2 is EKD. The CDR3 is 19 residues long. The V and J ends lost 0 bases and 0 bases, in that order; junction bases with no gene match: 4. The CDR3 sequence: CACDTVGDTSSWDTRQMFF. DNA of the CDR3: TGTGCCTGTGACACCGTGGGGGATACCAGCTCCTGGGACACCCGACAGATGTTTTTC.